Listed below are T cell receptor beta chains from one sample, sequenced in a study of molecular identifiers for immune sequencing clone quantification. Using its own MiXCR run on the PCR reads, TCRdb lists one record per CDR3 protein. This table has about 630,000 distinct CDR3 sequences, around 25% appearing once. The sample consisted of naive CD8+ T cells from blood, with Jurkat cell RNA spiked in. All receptors derive from a human donor in good health. Some libraries in this study had Jurkat cell RNA spiked in. Each CDR3 is given without its conserved first and last residue. Fields, in order: V gene, CDR3 protein.

v_call: TRBV5-3; cdr3_aa: ASSLCGGLERSGANVLT
v_call: TRBV27; cdr3_aa: ASSAQGSNQPQH
v_call: TRBV12-3/TRBV12-4; cdr3_aa: ASSTQTGGVTQY
v_call: TRBV7-9; cdr3_aa: AGSARLEGEQY
v_call: TRBV2; cdr3_aa: ASSERRRDRTYEQY
v_call: TRBV4-3; cdr3_aa: ASSQDILYEQY
v_call: TRBV4-3; cdr3_aa: ASSLGLAGAGELF
v_call: TRBV5-6; cdr3_aa: ASSLLRTTYEQY
v_call: TRBV12-3/TRBV12-4; cdr3_aa: ASSPLSSTDTQY
v_call: TRBV7-9; cdr3_aa: ASSHPPSGSFYTDTQY
v_call: TRBV7-9; cdr3_aa: ASTPPGTYTGELF
v_call: TRBV6-1; cdr3_aa: ASSQSGHEQY
v_call: TRBV6-6; cdr3_aa: ASSYNEGLTDTQY
v_call: TRBV20-1; cdr3_aa: SASQGGGTEAF
v_call: TRBV5-6; cdr3_aa: ASSLAGTSYEQY
v_call: TRBV19; cdr3_aa: ASSTNLNHSPLH
v_call: TRBV7-2; cdr3_aa: ASSPYRGTYEQY
v_call: TRBV3-1; cdr3_aa: ASSPGTSEGETQY
v_call: TRBV30; cdr3_aa: AWSSLSPEQY
v_call: TRBV28; cdr3_aa: ASSSPWDGSSYNEQF
v_call: TRBV6-2/TRBV6-3; cdr3_aa: ASSGAADTQY
v_call: TRBV6-5; cdr3_aa: ASSLGQGGVEQY
v_call: TRBV29-1; cdr3_aa: SVATGVDTQY
v_call: TRBV12-3/TRBV12-4; cdr3_aa: ASGSPGSNQPQH
v_call: TRBV27; cdr3_aa: ASSLSGGGSSQPQH
v_call: TRBV4-1; cdr3_aa: ASSQVGSQETQY
v_call: TRBV19; cdr3_aa: ASGLAGGPAYEQY
v_call: TRBV18; cdr3_aa: ASSPEGQFYEQY
v_call: TRBV5-8; cdr3_aa: ASSLDSFQESQY
v_call: TRBV4-1; cdr3_aa: ASGQDKGSSYNEQF
v_call: TRBV15; cdr3_aa: ATSRAGGRGYEQY
v_call: TRBV28; cdr3_aa: ASSLTGPLGNQPQH
v_call: TRBV12-3/TRBV12-4; cdr3_aa: ASSLTRGGGLKANYGYT
v_call: TRBV13; cdr3_aa: ASSQMGSGLAVNTDTQY
v_call: TRBV14; cdr3_aa: ASSQAQTGPRN
v_call: TRBV16; cdr3_aa: ASSQLGQGDGVEKLF
v_call: TRBV27; cdr3_aa: ASSTTGGLAGNTIY
v_call: TRBV5-1; cdr3_aa: ASSLDRGRSEKLF
v_call: TRBV29-1; cdr3_aa: SGLGEETQY
v_call: TRBV20-1; cdr3_aa: SASGPEAPNQPQH
v_call: TRBV7-9; cdr3_aa: ASSLLDGGNGQF
v_call: TRBV13; cdr3_aa: ASSPRPGNTDTQY
v_call: TRBV19; cdr3_aa: ASSIFQGPYSPLH
v_call: TRBV12-3/TRBV12-4; cdr3_aa: ASSFGNLGYT
v_call: TRBV29-1; cdr3_aa: SVPSPGGPNTEAF
v_call: TRBV11-2; cdr3_aa: ASSLARDPLSYEQY
v_call: TRBV20-1; cdr3_aa: SARKQGQGVDYGYT
v_call: TRBV18; cdr3_aa: ASSPRGQFEQEDTQY
v_call: TRBV24-1; cdr3_aa: ATSDFSGPFSPFSTNEKLF
v_call: TRBV20-1; cdr3_aa: SASPQAIKGNQPQH
v_call: TRBV19; cdr3_aa: ASSIYDRAGEQY
v_call: TRBV10-2; cdr3_aa: ASSESNTQY
v_call: TRBV10-2; cdr3_aa: ASSVRRDTGELF
v_call: TRBV13; cdr3_aa: ASSLNSLTSYEQY
v_call: TRBV4-1; cdr3_aa: ASGQGNHQPQH
v_call: TRBV9; cdr3_aa: ASSVLLAGGTDTQY